Listed here is a single TCR beta chain. This entry belongs to a study of cytomegalovirus exposure and HLA in healthy donors. Germline assignment: CDR1 MNHEY and CDR2 SMNVEV (reference sequence). Trimming cost V 7 bases and J 9 bases, with 10 bases left between them. The CDR3 is 12 residues long. This table comes from immunoSEQ multiplex PCR, and its TCRdb copy is limited to in-frame clones, with some not included. The sample holds 150,000 to 200,000 clones, about 81% seen once. Sequencing used PBMCs. The rearrangement links TRBV27 to TRBJ1-6; D might be TRBD1 (6 bases). This clonotype was sampled from a woman aged 25 to 39 in good health and CMV-seronegative. CDR3 bases: TGTGCCAGCAAACACAGGGTTTCACCCCTCCACTTT. It codes for CASKHRVSPLHF.